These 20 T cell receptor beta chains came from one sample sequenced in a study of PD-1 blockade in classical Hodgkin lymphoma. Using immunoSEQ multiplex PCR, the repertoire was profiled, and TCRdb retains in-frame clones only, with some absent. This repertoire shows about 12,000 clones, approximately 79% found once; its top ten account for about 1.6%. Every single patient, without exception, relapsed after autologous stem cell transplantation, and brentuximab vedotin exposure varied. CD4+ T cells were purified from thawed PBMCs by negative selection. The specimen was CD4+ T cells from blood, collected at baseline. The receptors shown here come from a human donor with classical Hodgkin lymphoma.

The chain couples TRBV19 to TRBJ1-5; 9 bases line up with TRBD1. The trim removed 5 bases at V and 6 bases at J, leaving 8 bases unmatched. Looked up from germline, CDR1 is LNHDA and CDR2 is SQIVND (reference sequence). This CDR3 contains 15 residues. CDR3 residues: CASSGTGGAGQPQHF. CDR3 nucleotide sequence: TGTGCCAGTAGTGGAACAGGGGGCGCGGGTCAGCCCCAGCATTTT.

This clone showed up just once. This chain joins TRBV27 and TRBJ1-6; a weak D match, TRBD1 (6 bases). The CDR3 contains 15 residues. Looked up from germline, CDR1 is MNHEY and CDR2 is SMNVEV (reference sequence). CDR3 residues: CATGQISSYNSPLHF. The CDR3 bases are TGTGCTACCGGACAGATTAGCTCCTATAATTCACCCCTCCACTTT.

The CDR3 bases are TGCAGCGTTGGGGGATCCTACGGAACGCGGTACTTC. Translation gives CSVGGSYGTRYF. The chain couples TRBV29-1 to TRBJ2-7, with unresolved D. The V end lost 4 bases, the J end lost 12 bases, and 19 bases lay between the germline ends. CDR3 length equals 12 residues. CDR1 and CDR2 (germline): SQVTM, ANQGSEA.

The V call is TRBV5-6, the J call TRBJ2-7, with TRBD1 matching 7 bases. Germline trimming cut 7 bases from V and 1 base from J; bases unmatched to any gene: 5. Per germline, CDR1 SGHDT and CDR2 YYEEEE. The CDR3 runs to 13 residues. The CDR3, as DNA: TGTGCCAGCCGAGACAGGGTGTCCTACGAGCAGTACTTC. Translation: CASRDRVSYEQYF.

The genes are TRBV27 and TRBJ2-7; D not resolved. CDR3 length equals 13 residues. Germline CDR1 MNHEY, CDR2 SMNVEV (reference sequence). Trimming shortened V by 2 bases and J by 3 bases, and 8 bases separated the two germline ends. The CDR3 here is CASSLGEDYEQYF. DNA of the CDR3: TGTGCCAGCAGTTTAGGAGAAGACTACGAGCAGTACTTC.

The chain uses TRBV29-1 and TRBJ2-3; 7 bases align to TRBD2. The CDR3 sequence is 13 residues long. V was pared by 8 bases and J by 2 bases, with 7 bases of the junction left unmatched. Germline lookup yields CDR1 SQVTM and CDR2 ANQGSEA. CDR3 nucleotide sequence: TGCAGCCTACGCGGGGGAGTCACAGATACGCAGTATTTT. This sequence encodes CSLRGGVTDTQYF.

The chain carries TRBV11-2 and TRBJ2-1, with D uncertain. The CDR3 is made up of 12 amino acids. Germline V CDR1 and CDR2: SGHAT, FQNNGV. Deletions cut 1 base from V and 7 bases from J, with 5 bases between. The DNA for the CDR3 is TGTGCCAGCAGCTTAGTGGGGAATGAGCAGTTCTTC. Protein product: CASSLVGNEQFF.

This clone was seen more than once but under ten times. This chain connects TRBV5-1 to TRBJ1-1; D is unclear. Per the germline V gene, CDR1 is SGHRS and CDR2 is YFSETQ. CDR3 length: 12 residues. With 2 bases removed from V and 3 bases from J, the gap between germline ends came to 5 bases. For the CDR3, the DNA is TGCGCCAGCAGCTTCCAGGACACTGAAGCTTTCTTT. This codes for CASSFQDTEAFF.

DNA of the CDR3: TGTGCCAGCAGTGGTCTAAACACCGGGGAGCTGTTTTTT. This encodes CASSGLNTGELFF. This chain uses TRBV2 with TRBJ2-2, with D unresolved. The CDR3 extends over 13 amino acids. Trimming took 4 bases from V and 2 from J, leaving 5 bases between them. Germline CDR1 and CDR2: SNHLY and FYNNEI.

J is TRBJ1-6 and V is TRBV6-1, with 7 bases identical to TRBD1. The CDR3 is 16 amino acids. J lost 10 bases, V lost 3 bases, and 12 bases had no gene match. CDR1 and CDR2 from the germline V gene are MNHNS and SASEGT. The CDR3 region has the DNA TGTGCCAGCAGTGAGGTTAACAGGGGATCAGGCTCACCCCTCCACTTT. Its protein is CASSEVNRGSGSPLHF.

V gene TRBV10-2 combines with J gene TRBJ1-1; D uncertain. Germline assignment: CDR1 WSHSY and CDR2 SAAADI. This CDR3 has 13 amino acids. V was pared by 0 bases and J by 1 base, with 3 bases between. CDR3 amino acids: CASSESWNTEAFF. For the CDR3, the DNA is TGCGCCAGCAGTGAGTCGTGGAACACTGAAGCTTTCTTT.

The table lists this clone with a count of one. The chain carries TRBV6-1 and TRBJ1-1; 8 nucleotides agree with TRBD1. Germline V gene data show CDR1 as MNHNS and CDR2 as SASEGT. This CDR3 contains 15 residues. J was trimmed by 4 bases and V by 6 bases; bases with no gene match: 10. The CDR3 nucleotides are TGTGCCAGCAGCGAATTGTGGACAGGGTCCACTGAAGCTTTCTTT. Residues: CASSELWTGSTEAFF.

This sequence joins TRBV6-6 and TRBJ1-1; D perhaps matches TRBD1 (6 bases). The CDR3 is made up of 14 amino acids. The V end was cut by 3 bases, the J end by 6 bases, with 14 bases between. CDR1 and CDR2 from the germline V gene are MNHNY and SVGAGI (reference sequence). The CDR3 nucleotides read TGTGCCAGCAGTTATCAGGGGACGGGCGCTGAAGCTTTCTTT. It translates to CASSYQGTGAEAFF.

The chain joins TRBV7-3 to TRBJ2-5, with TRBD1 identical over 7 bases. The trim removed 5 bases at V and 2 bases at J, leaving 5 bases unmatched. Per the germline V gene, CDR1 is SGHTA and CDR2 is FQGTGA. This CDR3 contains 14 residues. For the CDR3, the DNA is TGTGCCAGCAGCCCTCGACAGGGACAAGAGACCCAGTACTTC. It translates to CASSPRQGQETQYF.

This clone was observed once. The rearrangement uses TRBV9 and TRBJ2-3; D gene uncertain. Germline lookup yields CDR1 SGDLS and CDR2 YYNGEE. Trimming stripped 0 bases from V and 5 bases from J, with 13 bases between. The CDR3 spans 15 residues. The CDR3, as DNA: TGTGCCAGCAGCGTAGGGCCTAGTTCAGGAGATACGCAGTATTTT. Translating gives CASSVGPSSGDTQYF.

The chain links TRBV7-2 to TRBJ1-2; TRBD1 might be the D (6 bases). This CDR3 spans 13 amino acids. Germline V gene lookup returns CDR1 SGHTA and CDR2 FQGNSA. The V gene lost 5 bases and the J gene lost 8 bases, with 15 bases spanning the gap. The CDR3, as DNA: TGTGCCAGCAGCCCCGGGACATCCAGAGGCTACACCTTC. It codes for CASSPGTSRGYTF.

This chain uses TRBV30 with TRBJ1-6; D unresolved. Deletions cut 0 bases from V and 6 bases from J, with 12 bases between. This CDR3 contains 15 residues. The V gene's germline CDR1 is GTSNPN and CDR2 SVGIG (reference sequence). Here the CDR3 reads CAWSVPYRGNSPLHF. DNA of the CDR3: TGTGCCTGGAGTGTACCGTACAGAGGTAATTCACCCCTCCACTTT.

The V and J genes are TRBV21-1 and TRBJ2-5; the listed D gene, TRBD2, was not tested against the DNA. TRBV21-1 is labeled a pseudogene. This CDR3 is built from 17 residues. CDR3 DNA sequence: TGTGCCAGCAGCAAAGCGCTATTTGGCGGGGAGCAAGAGACCCAGTACTTC. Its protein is CASSKALFGGEQETQYF.

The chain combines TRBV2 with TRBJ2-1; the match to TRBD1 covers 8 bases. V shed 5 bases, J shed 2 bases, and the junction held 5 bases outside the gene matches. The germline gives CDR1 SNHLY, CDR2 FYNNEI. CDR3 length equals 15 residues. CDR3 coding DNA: TGTGCCAGCAGTAGCCCCAGGGGGCCCTACAATGAGCAGTTCTTC. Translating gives CASSSPRGPYNEQFF.

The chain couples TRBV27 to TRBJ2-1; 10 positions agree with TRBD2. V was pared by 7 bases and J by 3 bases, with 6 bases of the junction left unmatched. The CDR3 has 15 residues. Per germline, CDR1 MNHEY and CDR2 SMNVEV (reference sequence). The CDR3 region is CASIYSGGLYNEQFF. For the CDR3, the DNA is TGTGCCAGCATCTATAGCGGGGGGCTCTACAATGAGCAGTTCTTC.